The next 29 T cell receptor beta chains were all read from a single sample in a study of Ad26.COV2.S vaccination and SARS-CoV-2 variants. Repertoires were generated with immunoSEQ multiplex PCR, while TCRdb's copy carries only in-frame clones and drops some. The sample records 300,000 to 400,000 clones, over 80% being singletons. Treatment described: roughly 18 received Ad26.COV2.S at low or high dose, single or two shots; about 5 received placebo; per-sample allocation not given. Vaccine and placebo recipients were sampled on day 63 after the first injection. The specimen comprised peripheral blood, sampled in a trial of Ad26.COV2.S vaccine versus placebo. All receptors come from a person between 18 and 60 years old who received the Ad26.COV2.S COVID-19 vaccine or a placebo.

V is TRBV11-3 and J is TRBJ1-1, with D tentatively TRBD1 (5 bases). The CDR3 is 15 amino acids. Germline V gives CDR1 SGHNT, CDR2 YENEEA. Trimming removed 5 bases at V and 4 bases at J, with 17 bases between. The CDR3 reads CASSPPGPGGTEAFF. The CDR3 nucleotides read TGTGCCAGCAGCCCACCCGGCCCGGGGGGCACTGAAGCTTTCTTT.

The chain is built from TRBV6-5 and TRBJ2-4, with a weak D call TRBD2 (7 bases). V lost 8 bases and J 6 bases, leaving 20 bases between the germline ends. CDR3 size: 15 residues. Germline CDR1 is MNHEY and CDR2 is SVGAGI. The chain's CDR3 is CASGYGRGGGNIQYF. In DNA, the CDR3 is TGTGCCAGCGGCTATGGCAGGGGAGGGGGAAACATTCAGTACTTC.

The chain couples TRBV10-1 to TRBJ2-3, with TRBD2 identical over 7 bases. Trimming removed 4 bases from V and 3 bases from J; junction bases left unmatched: 7. Per germline, CDR1 WNHNN and CDR2 SYGVQD (reference sequence). The CDR3 has 15 amino acids. The CDR3 loop reads CASSALAEETDTQYF. The CDR3 coding sequence is TGCGCCAGCAGTGCCCTAGCGGAGGAGACAGATACGCAGTATTTT.

This sequence joins TRBV7-2 and TRBJ2-2, with TRBD1 identical over 10 bases. V shed 7 bases and J 4 bases; nucleotides not matched to a gene: 6. Germline CDR1 is SGHTA and CDR2 is FQGNSA. The CDR3 runs 15 residues. This CDR3 is CASTRDRGATGELFF. Written as DNA, the CDR3 is TGTGCCAGCACTAGGGACAGGGGCGCCACCGGGGAGCTGTTTTTT. The whole variable domain, filled in from reference TRBV7-2 and TRBJ2-2, reads GAGVSQSPSNKVTEKGKDVELRCDPISGHTALYWYRQSLGQGLEFLIYFQGNSAPDKSGLPSDRFSAERTGGSVSTLTIQRTQQEDSAVYLCASTRDRGATGELFFGEGSRLTVL.

The chain links TRBV2 to TRBJ1-6, with a weak D call TRBD1 (6 bases). The CDR3 totals 12 residues. The ends were cut back, 2 bases at V and 14 bases at J, with 10 bases in the middle. CDR1 is SNHLY and CDR2 is FYNNEI in the germline V gene. The DNA for the CDR3 is TGTGCCAGCAGTGAAACAGGGTCCACCCTCCACTTT. This translates into CASSETGSTLHF.

CDR3 in DNA: TGTGCCAGCGGGGGACAGGGGGGTATTTACTTTGAAAAACTGTTTTTT. This gives the protein CASGGQGGIYFEKLFF. The chain combines TRBV2 with TRBJ1-4, with TRBD1 identical over 11 bases. The ends lost 8 bases at V and 7 bases at J; junction bases unmatched: 12. Germline V gene sequence: CDR1 SNHLY, CDR2 FYNNEI. This CDR3 region has 16 residues.

The chain is built from TRBV5-6 and TRBJ1-5, with D unresolved. Trimming removed 4 bases at V and 6 bases at J, with 11 bases between. Per germline, CDR1 SGHDT and CDR2 YYEEEE. There are 13 residues in the CDR3. The CDR3 nucleotides are TGTGCCAGCAGCCTCGGAGGAACTCAGCCCCAGCATTTT. Translating gives CASSLGGTQPQHF.

This clone was recorded once. The rearrangement uses TRBV7-2 and TRBJ1-2; D is unclear. CDR1 is SGHTA, CDR2 FQGNSA, per germline. V was cut by 1 base and J by 4 bases, with 13 bases left in between. The CDR3 loop spans 15 amino acids. The CDR3: CASSLDRAVPYGYTF. The CDR3 DNA follows: TGTGCCAGCAGCTTAGACCGGGCCGTCCCCTATGGCTACACCTTC.

The chain combines TRBV6-5 with TRBJ1-2; D is possibly TRBD1 (6 bases). V lost 7 bases and J lost 10, with 13 bases in between. CDR1 and CDR2 (germline): MNHEY, SVGAGI. The CDR3 contains 11 residues. CDR3 region: CASTSYRDYTF. CDR3 nucleotides: TGTGCCAGCACCTCCTACAGGGACTACACCTTC.

The chain employs TRBV27 and TRBJ1-1; weak D call: TRBD1 (6 bases). Looked up from germline, CDR1 is MNHEY and CDR2 is SMNVEV (reference sequence). Trimming removed 5 bases from V and 5 bases from J, with 21 bases in between. The CDR3 has 16 residues. CDR3 residues: CASSPRGGGRETEAFF. CDR3 DNA sequence: TGTGCCAGCAGTCCCCGGGGAGGGGGACGAGAAACTGAAGCTTTCTTT.

This clone was detected only a few times. The rearrangement joins TRBV4-2 to TRBJ2-7; either TRBD1 or TRBD2 may supply D (6 bases each). In germline, CDR1 is LGHNA, CDR2 YNFKEQ. Trimming removed 0 bases from V and 9 bases from J, with 30 bases in between. The CDR3 totals 19 residues. The CDR3 sequence: CASSQDVGGTGANPTRQYF. As DNA, the CDR3 is TGTGCCAGCAGCCAAGATGTAGGTGGGACGGGGGCCAATCCTACGAGGCAGTACTTC.

A remark on this clone: In the same sample, other DNA sequences code for this CDR3. The chain is built from TRBV5-1 and TRBJ1-1; 11 nucleotides match TRBD1. Unmatched junction bases numbered 6, after V lost 4 bases and J lost 4 bases. This CDR3 is built from 15 residues. CDR1 is SGHRS, CDR2 YFSETQ, per germline. The CDR3 here is CASSPRTGGITEAFF. CDR3 DNA sequence: TGCGCCAGCAGCCCAAGGACAGGGGGCATCACTGAAGCTTTCTTT.

The J gene is TRBJ2-1, the V gene TRBV28; D unresolved. Trimming took 2 bases from V and 5 from J, leaving 4 bases between them. Germline CDR1 and CDR2: MDHEN and SYDVKM. This CDR3 contains 12 residues. The CDR3 region is CASSLNHNEQFF. For the CDR3, the DNA is TGTGCCAGCAGTTTAAATCACAATGAGCAGTTCTTC. The entire variable domain, with the rest obtained from reference TRBV28 and TRBJ2-1, is as follows: DVKVTQSSRYLVKRTGEKVFLECVQDMDHENMFWYRQDPGLGLRLIYFSYDVKMKEKGDIPEGYSVSREKKERFSLILESASTNQTSMYLCASSLNHNEQFFGPGTRLTVL.

The chain combines TRBV11-3 with TRBJ2-7; D not resolved. The CDR3 sequence is 12 residues long. V lost 5 bases and J 4 bases, leaving 9 bases between the germline ends. Germline V lookup: CDR1 SGHNT, CDR2 YENEEA. CDR3 nucleotides: TGTGCCAGCAGCGAGAAGCGATACGAGCAGTACTTC. Its protein is CASSEKRYEQYF.

The chain couples TRBV7-9 to TRBJ2-1; 11 nucleotides align to TRBD2. J was trimmed by 8 bases and V by 3 bases; bases with no gene match: 9. Germline V gene data show CDR1 as SEHNR and CDR2 as FQNEAQ (reference sequence). CDR3 length: 16 amino acids. CDR3 in amino acids: CASSFRLAGLWDEQFF. CDR3 DNA: TGTGCCAGCAGCTTTAGACTAGCGGGGCTTTGGGATGAGCAGTTCTTC.

The chain combines TRBV9 with TRBJ1-2; 10 nucleotides align to TRBD1. V dropped 1 base and J dropped 8; count of bases not matched to a gene: 11. CDR3 length: 16 residues. Per germline, CDR1 SGDLS and CDR2 YYNGEE. The CDR3 nucleotides are TGTGCCAGCAGCGTATCTTCGGGACAGGGGATGGAGGGCTACACCTTC. It encodes CASSVSSGQGMEGYTF.

This rearrangement joins TRBV27 to TRBJ2-4; D gene unclear. Germline values: CDR1 MNHEY, CDR2 SMNVEV (reference sequence). Trimming removed 10 bases at V and 0 bases at J, with 4 bases between. The CDR3 consists of 11 residues. The CDR3 loop is CATRAKNIQYF. CDR3 nucleotide sequence: TGTGCCACCCGAGCCAAAAACATTCAGTACTTC.

This clone was picked up one time. V and J are TRBV11-2 and TRBJ1-4; 7 nucleotides line up with TRBD1. The germline V gene encodes CDR1 SGHAT and CDR2 FQNNGV. Unmatched junction bases numbered 8, after V lost 3 bases and J lost 7 bases. The CDR3 is 15 residues long. CDR3 residues: CASSLGTVTGEKLFF. The DNA of the CDR3 is TGTGCCAGCAGCTTGGGGACAGTCACAGGTGAAAAACTGTTTTTT.

The chain combines TRBV6-5 with TRBJ2-3; 12 positions agree with TRBD2. This CDR3 is built from 16 residues. V gave up 6 bases and J gave up 7 bases; unmatched junction bases: 11. The V gene's germline CDR1 is MNHEY and CDR2 SVGAGI. CDR3 sequence reads: CASRYGTSGSWYTQYF. The CDR3, as DNA: TGTGCCAGCAGATACGGGACTAGCGGGTCCTGGTATACGCAGTATTTT.

This clone was detected once. The chain has TRBV23-1 and TRBJ1-5; D not resolved. TRBV23-1 carries the ORF label, with uncertain function. Trimming took off 3 bases at V and 0 bases at J, with 15 bases between the two ends. CDR3 length equals 17 residues. The DNA of the CDR3 is TGCGCCAGCAGTCACCCTGTCTTGGGAGTTAGCAATCAGCCCCAGCATTTT. This encodes CASSHPVLGVSNQPQHF.

V and J are TRBV12-3 or TRBV12-4 and TRBJ2-7; D gene ambiguous. The CDR3 consists of 11 residues. V lost 6 bases, J lost 4 bases, and 7 bases lay in between. The CDR3 loop is CASRKNYEQYF. The CDR3 nucleotides are TGTGCCAGCAGAAAAAATTACGAGCAGTACTTC.

As DNA, the CDR3 is TGTGCCAGCAGTTCCGACAGGGGCCTCTCCTACGAGCAGTACTTC. It encodes CASSSDRGLSYEQYF. The rearrangement joins TRBV28 to TRBJ2-7; 8 bases are a match to TRBD1. This CDR3 is 15 amino acids long. Germline CDR1 and CDR2: MDHEN and SYDVKM. After removal of 4 bases from V and 0 bases from J, the junction contained 5 bases not matched to a gene.

The chain is built from TRBV7-7 and TRBJ1-4; perhaps TRBD1 as D (6 bases). The ends were cut back, 1 base at V and 6 bases at J, with 6 bases in the middle. The CDR3 is made up of 13 amino acids. Per the germline V gene, CDR1 is SSHAT and CDR2 is FNYEAQ (reference sequence). CDR3 sequence reads: CASSLGTDEKLFF. CDR3 DNA: TGTGCCAGCAGCTTAGGGACAGATGAAAAACTGTTTTTT.

The genes are TRBV18 and TRBJ1-4, with D tentatively TRBD1 (5 bases). The V gene lost 6 bases and the J gene lost 4 bases, with 12 bases spanning the gap. The CDR3 covers 14 residues. The germline V gene encodes CDR1 KGHSH and CDR2 LQKENI. The CDR3 DNA follows: TGTGCCAGCTCCGAGGGACTCAGTAATGAAAAACTGTTTTTT. It encodes CASSEGLSNEKLFF.

The V gene is TRBV2, the J gene TRBJ1-3, with a possible D match to TRBD1 (5 bases). Germline values: CDR1 SNHLY, CDR2 FYNNEI. CDR3 length: 15 residues. Trimming left V 7 bases short and J 0 bases short, with 13 bases between. The CDR3 protein is CASTAGADSGNTIYF. CDR3 DNA sequence: TGTGCCAGCACAGCTGGGGCAGACTCTGGAAACACCATATATTTT.

The V gene is TRBV19, the J gene TRBJ1-1; 9 bases are a match to TRBD1. CDR1 and CDR2 from the germline V gene are LNHDA and SQIVND (reference sequence). This CDR3 is built from 14 residues. Germline trimming cut 5 bases from V and 5 bases from J; bases unmatched to any gene: 6. The CDR3 DNA sequence: TGTGCCAGTAGTCTACAGGGGGCGGGGACTGAAGCTTTCTTT. This sequence encodes CASSLQGAGTEAFF.

As regards this clone: The same CDR3 arises from other DNA sequences in this sample as well. J is TRBJ2-2 and V is TRBV5-1, with D unresolved. CDR3 length: 13 amino acids. CDR1 is SGHRS and CDR2 is YFSETQ in the germline V gene. Trimming shortened V by 0 bases and J by 3 bases, and 3 bases separated the two germline ends. DNA for the CDR3: TGCGCCAGCAGCTTGGCTGACACCGGGGAGCTGTTTTTT. This gives the protein CASSLADTGELFF.

The V gene is TRBV19, the J gene TRBJ2-5, with D uncertain. The CDR3 contains 13 residues. The V end lost 5 bases, the J end lost 3 bases, and 10 bases lay between the germline ends. Looked up from germline, CDR1 is LNHDA and CDR2 is SQIVND (reference sequence). In nucleotides, the CDR3 is TGTGCCAGTAGTGAGATCGAAAAAGAGACCCAGTACTTC. Its translation is CASSEIEKETQYF.

The V call is TRBV2, the J call TRBJ2-7, with D unresolved. The germline gives CDR1 SNHLY, CDR2 FYNNEI. Trimming removed 6 bases at V and 2 bases at J, with 5 bases between. CDR3 length: 11 residues. As DNA, the CDR3 is TGTGCCAGCAGGGGTGCCTACGAGCAGTACTTC. Protein product: CASRGAYEQYF.